This TCR beta chain appears in the sequencing data of a study of blood T cell repertoires in COVID-19. About the study: Specimens from acute and convalescent COVID-19 originated in the United States, Italy and Spain. T cells, B-cell-depleted T cells, or PBMCs provided the cDNA or gDNA that served as material.

Per the original data handling: Estimation of nucleated cell counts was performed using reference gene primer amplification. Data came from immunoSEQ multiplex PCR; TCRdb stores just in-frame clones and leaves some out. The V and J calls and the clone size are those of that table, but D and trimming were determined from the DNA. The data contain about 120,000 clones, roughly 91% of them seen just once; the ten biggest clones take up 15% to 20%. CDR3 length equals 14 residues. Germline CDR1 reads SGHNT; CDR2 reads YYREEE (reference sequence). Trimming at V came to 5 bases and at J to 4 bases, leaving 5 bases not matched to a gene.

Sequencing was done on a sample of peripheral blood. The chain links TRBV5-4 to TRBJ1-1; 10 bases align to TRBD1. The TCR comes from a human donor with acute or convalescent COVID-19. The donor label of this sample is uncertain. CDR3 bases: TGTGCCAGCAGTTCGGGGGACAGGGGCACTGAAGCTTTCTTT. It is translated as CASSSGDRGTEAFF.